This T cell receptor beta chain was identified in a study of blood T cell repertoires in COVID-19. Method: immunoSEQ multiplex PCR; TCRdb's copy keeps in-frame clones and lacks some. The table records 120,000 or so clones, less than 85% of them present only once. The count of this clone is one. Sequenced: peripheral blood. The TCR was taken from a man aged 45-65 years with acute or convalescent COVID-19.

CDR3 sequence: CASSPRVRDGYTF. Written as DNA, the CDR3 is TGTGCCAGCAGCCCTAGAGTGAGGGATGGCTACACCTTC. The gene calls are TRBV11-2 and TRBJ1-2; D gene ambiguous. Trimming removed 5 bases at V and 6 bases at J, with 13 bases between. This CDR3 spans 13 amino acids. Germline CDR1 and CDR2: SGHAT and FQNNGV.